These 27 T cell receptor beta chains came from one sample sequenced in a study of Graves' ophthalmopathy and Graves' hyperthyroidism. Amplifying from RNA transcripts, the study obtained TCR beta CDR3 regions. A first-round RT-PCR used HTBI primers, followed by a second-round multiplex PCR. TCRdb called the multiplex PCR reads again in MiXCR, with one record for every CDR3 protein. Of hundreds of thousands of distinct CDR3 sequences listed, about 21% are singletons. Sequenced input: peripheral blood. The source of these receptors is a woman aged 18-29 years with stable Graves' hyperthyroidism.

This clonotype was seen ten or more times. CDR3 in DNA: TGTGCCAGCAGCCTCCGACTTAACACTGAAGCTTTCTTT. Its protein is CASSLRLNTEAFF. This chain joins TRBV7-8 and TRBJ1-1; D gene unclear. V was shortened by 5 bases and J by 2 bases, with 9 bases between the two germline ends. CDR3 length equals 13 residues. CDR1 SGHVS and CDR2 FQNEAQ come from the germline V gene.

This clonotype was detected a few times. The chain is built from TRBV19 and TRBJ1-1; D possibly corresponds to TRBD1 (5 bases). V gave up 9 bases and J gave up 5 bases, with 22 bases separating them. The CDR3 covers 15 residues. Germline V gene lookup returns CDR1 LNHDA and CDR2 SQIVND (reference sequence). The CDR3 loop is CASGRTAEGNTEAFF. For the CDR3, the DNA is TGTGCCAGCGGGAGAACGGCCGAGGGGAATACTGAAGCTTTCTTT.

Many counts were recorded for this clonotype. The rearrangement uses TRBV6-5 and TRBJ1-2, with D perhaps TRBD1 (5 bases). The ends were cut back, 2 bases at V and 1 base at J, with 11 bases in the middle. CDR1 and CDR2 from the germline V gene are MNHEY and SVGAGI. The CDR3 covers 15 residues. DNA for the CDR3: TGTGCCAGCAGTTACGCAGGGTGGGATAACTATGGCTACACCTTC. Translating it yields CASSYAGWDNYGYTF.

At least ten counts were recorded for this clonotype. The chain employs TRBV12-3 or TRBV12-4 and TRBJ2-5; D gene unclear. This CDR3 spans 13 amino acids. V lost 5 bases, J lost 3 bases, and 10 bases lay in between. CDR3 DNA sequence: TGTGCCAGCAGTCGGACGTACGAAGAGACCCAGTACTTC. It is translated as CASSRTYEETQYF.

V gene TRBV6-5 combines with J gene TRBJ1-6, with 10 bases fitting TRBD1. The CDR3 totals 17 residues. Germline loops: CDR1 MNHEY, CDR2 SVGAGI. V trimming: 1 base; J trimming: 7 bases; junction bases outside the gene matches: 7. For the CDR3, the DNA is TGTGCCAGCAGTTACTTCCGACAGGGGGCACGGAATTCACCCCTCCACTTT. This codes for CASSYFRQGARNSPLHF.

CDR3 in amino acids: CSARRASGAETQYF. The CDR3 bases are TGCAGTGCCCGTAGGGCTAGCGGGGCAGAGACCCAGTACTTC. The chain links TRBV20-1 to TRBJ2-5, with TRBD2 identical over 9 bases. The CDR3 loop spans 14 amino acids. J lost 4 bases, V lost 6 bases, and 9 bases had no gene match. Germline lookup yields CDR1 DFQATT and CDR2 SNEGSKA (reference sequence).

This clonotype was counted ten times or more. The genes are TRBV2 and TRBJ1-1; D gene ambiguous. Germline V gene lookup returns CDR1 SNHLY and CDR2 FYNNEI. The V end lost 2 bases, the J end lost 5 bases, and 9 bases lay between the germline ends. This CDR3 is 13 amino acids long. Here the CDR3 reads CASSERAVTEAFF. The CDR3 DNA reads TGTGCCAGCAGTGAAAGAGCGGTAACTGAAGCTTTCTTT. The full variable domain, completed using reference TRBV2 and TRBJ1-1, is EPEVTQTPSHQVTQMGQEVILRCVPISNHLYFYWYRQILGQKVEFLVSFYNNEISEKSEIFDDQFSVERPDGSNFTLKIRSTKLEDSAMYFCASSERAVTEAFFGQGTRLTVV.

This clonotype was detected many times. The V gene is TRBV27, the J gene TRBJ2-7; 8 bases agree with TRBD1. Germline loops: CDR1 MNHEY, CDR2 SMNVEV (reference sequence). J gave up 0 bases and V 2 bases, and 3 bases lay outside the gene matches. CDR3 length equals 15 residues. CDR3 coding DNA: TGTGCCAGCAGTTTAGCGACAGGGGCCTCCTACGAGCAGTACTTC. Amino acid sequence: CASSLATGASYEQYF.

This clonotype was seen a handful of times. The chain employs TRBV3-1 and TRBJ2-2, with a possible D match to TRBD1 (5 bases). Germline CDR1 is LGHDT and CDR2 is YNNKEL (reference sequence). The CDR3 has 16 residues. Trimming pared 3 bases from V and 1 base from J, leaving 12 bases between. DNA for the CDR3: TGTGCCAGCAGCCACTGGGGCCTTCTGAACACCGGGGAGCTGTTTTTT. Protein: CASSHWGLLNTGELFF. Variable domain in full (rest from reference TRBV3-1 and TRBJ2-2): DTAVSQTPKYLVTQMGNDKSIKCEQNLGHDTMYWYKQDSKKFLKIMFSYNNKELIINETVPNRFSPKSPDKAHLNLHINSLELGDSAVYFCASSHWGLLNTGELFFGEGSRLTVL.

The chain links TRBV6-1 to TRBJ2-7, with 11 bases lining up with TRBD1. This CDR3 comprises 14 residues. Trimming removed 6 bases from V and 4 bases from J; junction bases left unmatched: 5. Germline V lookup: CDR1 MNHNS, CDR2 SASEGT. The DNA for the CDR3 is TGTGCCAGCAGGGACGGGACAGGGGGTTACGAGCAGTACTTC. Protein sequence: CASRDGTGGYEQYF.

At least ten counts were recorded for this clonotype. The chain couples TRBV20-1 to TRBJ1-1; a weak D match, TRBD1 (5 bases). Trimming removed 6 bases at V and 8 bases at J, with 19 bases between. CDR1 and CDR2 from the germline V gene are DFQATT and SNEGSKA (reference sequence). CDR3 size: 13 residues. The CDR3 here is CSADRDGEAEAFF. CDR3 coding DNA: TGCAGTGCCGATCGGGACGGCGAAGCGGAAGCTTTCTTT.

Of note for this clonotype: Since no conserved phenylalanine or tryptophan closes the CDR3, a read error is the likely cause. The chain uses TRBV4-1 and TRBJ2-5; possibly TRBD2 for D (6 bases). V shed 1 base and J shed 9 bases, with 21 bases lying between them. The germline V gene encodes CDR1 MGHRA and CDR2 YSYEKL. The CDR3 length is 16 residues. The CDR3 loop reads CASSQAPERRAESQYY. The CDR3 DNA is TGCGCCAGCAGCCAAGCCCCCGAGCGGAGGGCGGAGTCCCAGTACTAC.

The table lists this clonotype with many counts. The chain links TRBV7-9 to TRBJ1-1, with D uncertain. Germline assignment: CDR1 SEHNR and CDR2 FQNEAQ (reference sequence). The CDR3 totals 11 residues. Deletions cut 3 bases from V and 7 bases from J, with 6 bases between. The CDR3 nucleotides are TGTGCCAGCAGCTTGGGAGTTGAAGCTTTCTTT. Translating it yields CASSLGVEAFF. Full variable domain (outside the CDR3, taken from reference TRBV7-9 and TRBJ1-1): DTGVSQNPRHKITKRGQNVTFRCDPISEHNRLYWYRQTLGQGPEFLTYFQNEAQLEKSRLLSDRFSAERPKGSFSTLEIQRTEQGDSAMYLCASSLGVEAFFGQGTRLTVV.

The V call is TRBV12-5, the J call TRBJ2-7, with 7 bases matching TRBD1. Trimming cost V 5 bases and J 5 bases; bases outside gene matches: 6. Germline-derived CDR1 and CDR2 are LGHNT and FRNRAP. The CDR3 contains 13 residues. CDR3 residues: CASGPRDSDEQYF. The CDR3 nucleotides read TGTGCTAGTGGTCCGAGGGACAGCGACGAGCAGTACTTC. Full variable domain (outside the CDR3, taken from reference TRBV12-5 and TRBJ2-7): DARVTQTPRHKVTEMGQEVTMRCQPILGHNTVFWYRQTMMQGLELLAYFRNRAPLDDSGMPKDRFSAEMPDATLATLKIQPSEPRDSAVYFCASGPRDSDEQYFGPGTRLTVT.

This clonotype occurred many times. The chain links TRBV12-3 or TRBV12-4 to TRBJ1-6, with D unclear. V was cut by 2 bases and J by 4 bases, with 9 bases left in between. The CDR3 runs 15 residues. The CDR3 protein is CASSLIEGYNSPLHF. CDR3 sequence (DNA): TGTGCCAGCAGTTTAATCGAGGGATATAATTCACCCCTCCACTTT.

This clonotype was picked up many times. The CDR3 region is CASSLEETNTGELFF. CDR3 sequence (DNA): TGCGCCAGCAGCTTGGAGGAGACGAACACCGGGGAGCTGTTTTTT. This chain links TRBV5-1 with TRBJ2-2, with D unclear. This CDR3 comprises 15 residues. Trimming removed 0 bases at V and 0 bases at J, with 6 bases between. Germline V CDR1 and CDR2: SGHRS, YFSETQ.

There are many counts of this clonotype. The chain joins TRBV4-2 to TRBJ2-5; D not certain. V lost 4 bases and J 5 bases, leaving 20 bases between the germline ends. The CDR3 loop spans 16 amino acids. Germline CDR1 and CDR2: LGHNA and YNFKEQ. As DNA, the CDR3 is TGTGCCAGCAGCCCAACGGGCCAAGAGCTCGCGGAGACCCAGTACTTC. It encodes CASSPTGQELAETQYF.

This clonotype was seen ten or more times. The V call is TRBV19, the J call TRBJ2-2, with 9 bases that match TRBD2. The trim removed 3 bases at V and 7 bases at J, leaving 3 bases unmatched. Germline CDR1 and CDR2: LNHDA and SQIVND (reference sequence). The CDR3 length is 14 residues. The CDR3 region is CASSMISGSGELFF. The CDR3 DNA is TGTGCCAGTAGTATGATTAGCGGGAGCGGGGAGCTGTTTTTT.

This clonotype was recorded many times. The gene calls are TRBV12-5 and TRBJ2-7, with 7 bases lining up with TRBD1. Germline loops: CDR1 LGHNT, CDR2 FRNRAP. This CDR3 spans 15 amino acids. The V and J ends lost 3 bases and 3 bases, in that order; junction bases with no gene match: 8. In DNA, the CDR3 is TGTGCTAGTGGTTTCCCGGGACAGCTAATCTACGAGCAGTACTTC. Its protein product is CASGFPGQLIYEQYF.

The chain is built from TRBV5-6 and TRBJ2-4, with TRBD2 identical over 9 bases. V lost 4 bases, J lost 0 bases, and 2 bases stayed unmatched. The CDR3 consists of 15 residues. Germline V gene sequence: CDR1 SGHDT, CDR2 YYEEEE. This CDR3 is CASSLAGLAKNIQYF. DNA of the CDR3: TGTGCCAGCAGCCTAGCGGGACTAGCCAAAAACATTCAGTACTTC.

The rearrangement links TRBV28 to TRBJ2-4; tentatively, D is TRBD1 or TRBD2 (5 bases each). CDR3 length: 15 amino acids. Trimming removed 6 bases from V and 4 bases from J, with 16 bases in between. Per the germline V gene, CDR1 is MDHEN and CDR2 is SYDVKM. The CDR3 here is CASSQHGTEKNIQYF. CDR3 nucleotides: TGTGCCAGCAGCCAACACGGGACGGAAAAAAACATTCAGTACTTC.

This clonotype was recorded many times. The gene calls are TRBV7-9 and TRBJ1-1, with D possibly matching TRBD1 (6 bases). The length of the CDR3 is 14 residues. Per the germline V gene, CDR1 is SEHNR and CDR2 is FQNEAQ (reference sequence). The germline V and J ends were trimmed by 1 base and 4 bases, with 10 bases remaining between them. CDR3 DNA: TGTGCCAGCAGCTTAGACGCAGGGGCCACTGAAGCTTTCTTT. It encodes CASSLDAGATEAFF.

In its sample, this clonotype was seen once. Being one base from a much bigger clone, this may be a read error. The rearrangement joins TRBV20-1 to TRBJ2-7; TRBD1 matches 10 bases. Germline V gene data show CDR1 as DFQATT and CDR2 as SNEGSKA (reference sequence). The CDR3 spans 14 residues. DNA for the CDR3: TGCAGTGCAAGCTCGGGACAGGGGCTCTACGAGCAGGACTTC. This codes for CSASSGQGLYEQDF.

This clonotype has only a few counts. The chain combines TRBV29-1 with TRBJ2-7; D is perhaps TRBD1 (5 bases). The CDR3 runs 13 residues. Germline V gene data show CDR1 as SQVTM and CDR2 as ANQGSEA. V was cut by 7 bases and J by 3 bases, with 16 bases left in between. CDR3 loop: CSASDMVDYEQYF. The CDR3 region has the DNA TGCAGCGCTTCGGACATGGTGGACTACGAGCAGTACTTC.

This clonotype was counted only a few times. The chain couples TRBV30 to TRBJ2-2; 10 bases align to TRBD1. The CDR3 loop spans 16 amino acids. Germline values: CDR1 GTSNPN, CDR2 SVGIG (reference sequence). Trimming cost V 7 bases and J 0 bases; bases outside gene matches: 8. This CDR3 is CAYPPGQGTNTGELFF. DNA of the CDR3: TGTGCCTACCCACCGGGACAGGGGACGAACACCGGGGAGCTGTTTTTT.

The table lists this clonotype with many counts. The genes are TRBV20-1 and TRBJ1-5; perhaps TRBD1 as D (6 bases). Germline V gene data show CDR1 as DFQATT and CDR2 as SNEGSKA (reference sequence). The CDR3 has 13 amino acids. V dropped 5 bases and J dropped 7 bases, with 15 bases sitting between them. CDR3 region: CSAAGRGNQPQHF. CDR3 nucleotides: TGCAGTGCTGCCGGCAGGGGAAACCAGCCCCAGCATTTT.

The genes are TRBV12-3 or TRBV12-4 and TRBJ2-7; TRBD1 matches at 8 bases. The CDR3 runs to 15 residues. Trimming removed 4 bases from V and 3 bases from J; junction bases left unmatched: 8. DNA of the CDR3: TGTGCCAGCAGTTACGGGACAGGAGACTACTACGAGCAGTACTTC. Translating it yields CASSYGTGDYYEQYF.